The 8 T cell receptor beta chains given below trace back to one sample, sequenced in a study of regulatory T cells in long-lasting Graves disease. Time point defined: newly diagnosed GD, antithyroid drugs for less than 3 months. The TCR library was made from RNA that had been extracted from PBMCs in TRIzol. With iRepertoire HTBI primers and Arm-PCR of CDR3 regions, TCR beta libraries were built. TCRdb passed the multiplex PCR reads through MiXCR, listing each CDR3 protein once. Of under 300,000 distinct CDR3 sequences in the sample, approximately 18% were seen once. In addition, the sample was reused for a study of T cells in Graves' hyperthyroidism and ophthalmopathy.

The specimen was peripheral blood mononuclear cells (PBMCs), collected at new diagnosis, from a patient treated with antithyroid drugs. The source of these receptors is a woman in her 30s with Graves disease.

This clonotype was counted many times. The chain combines TRBV3-1 with TRBJ1-3, with D hard to call. Germline values: CDR1 LGHDT, CDR2 YNNKEL (reference sequence). This CDR3 has 18 amino acids. V was pared by 1 base and J by 1 base, with 17 bases between. DNA of the CDR3: TGTGCCAGCAGCCAAGGGCCCCCCCCGCCGCGGTCTGGAAACACCATATATTTT. Protein product: CASSQGPPPPRSGNTIYF.

Of note for this clonotype: A far larger clone is one base from this, pointing to a likely read error. The genes are TRBV11-3 and TRBJ2-1; D is perhaps TRBD2 (6 bases). Germline V gene data show CDR1 as SGHNT and CDR2 as YENEEA. CDR3 length: 13 residues. V was pared by 7 bases and J by 10 bases, with 17 bases between. CDR3 residues: CASKRRGEYEQFF. The DNA for the CDR3 is TGTGCCAGCAAGAGGCGGGGAGAATACGAGCAGTTCTTC.

This clonotype was seen at least ten times. CDR3: CASSLVTGDGYTF. In nucleotides, the CDR3 is TGTGCCAGCAGCTTGGTCACAGGGGATGGCTACACCTTC. This chain connects TRBV5-5 to TRBJ1-2; 7 bases fit TRBD1. Germline V gene lookup returns CDR1 SGHKS and CDR2 YYEKEE (reference sequence). With V trimmed by 0 bases and J by 6 bases, 2 bases remained unmatched. This CDR3 comprises 13 residues.

This rearrangement joins TRBV5-4 to TRBJ2-3, with 12 bases fitting TRBD2. Trimming at V came to 4 bases and at J to 0 bases, leaving 12 bases not matched to a gene. This CDR3 region has 19 residues. Germline CDR1 SGHNT, CDR2 YYREEE (reference sequence). The CDR3, as DNA: TGTGCCAGCAGCCGTCCGAGGTCTGGGACTAGCGGGAGCACAGATACGCAGTATTTT. Translated, it gives CASSRPRSGTSGSTDTQYF.

This clonotype showed up just a few times. This chain uses TRBV10-2 with TRBJ1-2, with 7 positions matching TRBD1. This CDR3 has 19 amino acids. Losses at the gene ends were 2 bases for V and 7 bases for J; bases not matched to a gene: 22. Germline loops: CDR1 WSHSY, CDR2 SAAADI. The CDR3 sequence is CASSEPGGYGGLTDVGYTF. The CDR3 DNA is TGCGCCAGCAGTGAGCCAGGGGGTTACGGGGGGCTAACTGATGTTGGCTACACCTTC.

This clonotype was seen many times. The chain recombines TRBV7-3 with TRBJ2-7, with 9 bases aligning to TRBD1. There are 15 residues in the CDR3. The germline CDR1 and CDR2 sequences are SGHTA and FQGTGA. Germline trimming cut 2 bases from V and 4 bases from J; bases unmatched to any gene: 6. CDR3 sequence: CASSLGGQGPYEQYF. CDR3 coding DNA: TGTGCCAGCAGCTTAGGAGGACAGGGGCCTTACGAGCAGTACTTC.

This clonotype was counted ten times or more. The V gene is TRBV10-1, the J gene TRBJ1-1; D remains unclear. CDR1 and CDR2 from the germline V gene are WNHNN and SYGVQD (reference sequence). V lost 10 bases to trimming and J lost 11 bases, with 8 bases between them. The CDR3 has 8 residues. The CDR3 sequence is CAIDEAFF. CDR3 bases: TGCGCCATCGACGAGGCTTTCTTT.

This clonotype was found many times. The chain combines TRBV11-2 with TRBJ1-5; D gene uncertain. Trimming shortened V by 1 base and J by 2 bases, and 3 bases separated the two germline ends. Germline V gives CDR1 SGHAT, CDR2 FQNNGV. CDR3 length: 13 residues. The CDR3 loop is CASSLAGNQPQHF. The DNA of the CDR3 is TGTGCCAGCAGCTTAGCAGGCAATCAGCCCCAGCATTTT.